This entry is about one T cell receptor (beta chain). The sample is drawn from a study of early T cells in non-severe SARS-CoV-2 infection. The CDR3 covers 14 residues. Germline V gives CDR1 SGHVS, CDR2 FNYEAQ. Deletions cut 0 bases from V and 7 bases from J, with 10 bases between. Individual cDNA molecules carried attached unique molecular identifiers. TCRdb ran MiXCR on the 5' RACE reads and lists one entry per CDR3 protein. Among more than 70,000 distinct CDR3 sequences listed, approximately 15% were seen once. The chain carries TRBV7-6 and TRBJ2-1; D call uncertain. Sample: whole blood. The TCR originated in an adult who was a healthcare worker with PCR-confirmed SARS-CoV-2 infection or an uninfected control (not recorded which). CDR3 region: CASSLAQQGNEQFF. The CDR3 DNA follows: TGTGCCAGCAGCTTAGCCCAGCAAGGGAATGAGCAGTTCTTC.